These T cell receptor beta chains were read from a single sample in a study of blood T cell repertoires in COVID-19. TCRdb's copy holds only in-frame clones and misses some; the assay was immunoSEQ multiplex PCR. The table lists 150,000 to 200,000 clones, 75% to 85% of them singletons, with around 5.9% in the top ten. Sequencing used peripheral blood. These receptors were taken from a woman between 40 and 55 years old with COVID-19, enrolled during active disease. CDR3s include the opening cysteine and the closing phenylalanine or tryptophan. D genes are given only for firm matches. Clone size, where shown, is once, few, many, or a class for clones that have expanded.

D: .; V: TRBV18; size: many; length: 14; J: TRBJ1-3; CDR3: CASSRDGGRNTIYF; DNA: TGTGCCAGCTCACGGGACGGGGGACGAAACACCATATATTTT
D: .; V: TRBV5-5; size: .; length: 14; J: TRBJ1-5; CDR3: CASSLEGGGQPQHF; DNA: TGTGCCAGCAGCTTGGAGGGCGGGGGGCAGCCCCAGCATTTT
D: .; V: TRBV5-6; size: .; length: 12; J: TRBJ2-2; CDR3: CASSLVVGELFF; DNA: TGTGCCAGCAGCTTGGTCGTGGGGGAGCTGTTTTTT
D: .; V: TRBV20-1; size: .; length: 11; J: TRBJ2-7; CDR3: CSASQGYEQYF; DNA: TGCAGTGCTAGTCAGGGGTACGAGCAGTACTTC
D: TRBD2; V: TRBV10-1; size: .; length: 15; J: TRBJ2-3; CDR3: CASSLAEVPGDTQYF; DNA: TGCGCCAGCAGTCTAGCGGAGGTTCCGGGGGATACGCAGTATTTT
D: TRBD2; V: TRBV6-1; size: .; length: 15; J: TRBJ2-7; CDR3: CASSEEGGSVYEQYF; DNA: TGTGCCAGCAGTGAAGAGGGCGGGAGCGTCTACGAGCAGTACTTC
D: TRBD2; V: TRBV29-1; size: .; length: 13; J: TRBJ2-1; CDR3: CSVGGSSNNEQFF; DNA: TGCAGCGTTGGCGGGAGTTCAAACAATGAGCAGTTCTTC
D: .; V: TRBV30; size: .; length: 12; J: TRBJ2-7; CDR3: CAWSVRGYEQYF; DNA: TGTGCCTGGAGTGTACGAGGCTACGAGCAGTACTTC
D: TRBD1; V: TRBV7-9; size: few; length: 14; J: TRBJ2-3; CDR3: CASSFGQETDTQYF; DNA: TGTGCCAGCAGCTTCGGACAGGAAACAGATACGCAGTATTTT
D: TRBD1; V: TRBV27; size: .; length: 16; J: TRBJ1-1; CDR3: CASSSRDRGRGTEAFF; DNA: TGTGCCAGCAGTTCCCGGGACAGGGGGCGCGGCACTGAAGCTTTCTTT
D: TRBD1; V: TRBV27; size: few; length: 14; J: TRBJ2-5; CDR3: CASSIDRGRKTQYF; DNA: TGTGCCAGCAGTATAGACAGGGGTAGGAAGACCCAGTACTTC
D: TRBD1; V: TRBV30; size: .; length: 12; J: TRBJ2-3; CDR3: CAWSAGQAAQYF; DNA: TGTGCCTGGAGTGCCGGACAGGCAGCGCAGTATTTT
D: .; V: TRBV15; size: .; length: 14; J: TRBJ1-1; CDR3: CATSRVQGNTEAFF; DNA: TGTGCCACCAGCAGAGTGCAGGGGAACACTGAAGCTTTCTTT
D: TRBD1; V: TRBV11-2; size: .; length: 13; J: TRBJ2-1; CDR3: CASRFQGAEEQFF; DNA: TGTGCCAGCAGGTTTCAGGGGGCTGAGGAGCAGTTCTTC
D: TRBD1; V: TRBV10-3; size: .; length: 11; J: TRBJ2-7; CDR3: CASQGSYEQYF; DNA: TGTGCCTCACAGGGGTCCTACGAGCAGTACTTC
D: TRBD2; V: TRBV29-1; size: .; length: 12; J: TRBJ2-1; CDR3: CSVIIAGVLPFF; DNA: TGCAGCGTAATCATAGCGGGAGTGTTGCCGTTCTTC
D: .; V: TRBV20-1; size: few; length: 15; J: TRBJ2-5; CDR3: CSASTPGVERETQYF; DNA: TGCAGTGCTAGTACTCCCGGGGTTGAGCGAGAGACCCAGTACTTC
D: .; V: TRBV27; size: .; length: 15; J: TRBJ1-3; CDR3: CASKRTVRSGNTIYF; DNA: TGTGCCAGCAAGAGGACAGTGCGCTCTGGAAACACCATATATTTT
D: .; V: TRBV7-2; size: .; length: 14; J: TRBJ2-7; CDR3: CASSLARVSYEQYF; DNA: TGTGCCAGCAGCCTCGCCAGGGTTTCCTACGAGCAGTACTTC
D: .; V: TRBV7-2; size: .; length: 13; J: TRBJ2-6; CDR3: CASSFYGANVLTF; DNA: TGTGCCAGCAGCTTCTATGGGGCCAACGTCCTGACTTTC
D: .; V: TRBV7-3; size: .; length: 13; J: TRBJ1-2; CDR3: CASSPHGGFGYTF; DNA: TGTGCCAGCAGCCCACACGGGGGATTTGGCTACACCTTC
D: .; V: TRBV4-2; size: few; length: 15; J: TRBJ1-6; CDR3: CASSRGAGDGSPLHF; DNA: TGTGCCAGCAGCCGTGGGGCGGGGGATGGTTCACCCCTCCACTTT
D: .; V: TRBV11-2; size: .; length: 15; J: TRBJ1-3; CDR3: CASSLGAGSGNTIYF; DNA: TGTGCCAGCAGCTTAGGGGCAGGCTCCGGAAACACCATATATTTT
D: TRBD2; V: TRBV5-4; size: .; length: 16; J: TRBJ2-1; CDR3: CASSSPTSGRSNEQFF; DNA: TGTGCCAGCAGCTCTCCGACTAGCGGGAGATCCAATGAGCAGTTCTTC
D: .; V: TRBV2; size: .; length: 14; J: TRBJ1-4; CDR3: CASMSGHSNEKLFF; DNA: TGTGCCAGCATGTCGGGACACTCCAATGAAAAACTGTTTTTT
D: .; V: TRBV4-1; size: .; length: 13; J: TRBJ1-1; CDR3: CASSPVLNTEAFF; DNA: TGCGCCAGCAGCCCCGTTTTGAACACTGAAGCTTTCTTT
D: TRBD1; V: TRBV7-7; size: .; length: 14; J: TRBJ2-3; CDR3: CASSSGQGTDTQYF; DNA: TGTGCCAGCAGCTCTGGACAGGGGACAGATACGCAGTATTTT
D: .; V: TRBV20-1; size: .; length: 11; J: TRBJ1-5; CDR3: CSAGGQEPQHF; DNA: TGCAGTGCTGGCGGCCAAGAGCCCCAGCATTTT
D: TRBD1; V: TRBV5-1; size: .; length: 16; J: TRBJ2-5; CDR3: CASSSGQGISGETQYF; DNA: TGCGCCAGCAGCAGCGGACAGGGGATATCGGGGGAGACCCAGTACTTC
D: .; V: TRBV2; size: few; length: 14; J: TRBJ1-4; CDR3: CASSQNNGNEKLFF; DNA: TGTGCCAGCAGTCAGAACAACGGGAATGAAAAACTGTTTTTT
D: .; V: TRBV19; size: .; length: 15; J: TRBJ2-7; CDR3: CASTNWGPTGYEQYF; DNA: TGTGCCAGTACCAACTGGGGCCCAACCGGCTACGAGCAGTACTTC
D: TRBD2; V: TRBV11-2; size: .; length: 14; J: TRBJ2-7; CDR3: CASSSGLASREQYF; DNA: TGTGCCAGCAGCTCGGGACTAGCATCGAGGGAGCAGTACTTC
D: TRBD1; V: TRBV7-6; size: .; length: 12; J: TRBJ1-5; CDR3: CASGTANQPQHF; DNA: TGTGCCAGCGGGACAGCCAATCAGCCCCAGCATTTT
D: TRBD2; V: TRBV30; size: .; length: 14; J: TRBJ2-2; CDR3: CAWRLAGGPGELFF; DNA: TGTGCCTGGAGACTAGCGGGAGGGCCTGGGGAGCTGTTTTTT
D: TRBD1; V: TRBV10-3; size: .; length: 15; J: TRBJ2-7; CDR3: CAISGGQGTNYEQYF; DNA: TGTGCCATCAGTGGAGGACAGGGGACTAACTACGAGCAGTACTTC
D: TRBD2; V: TRBV3-1/TRBV3-2; size: .; length: 16; J: TRBJ2-5; CDR3: CASSARLAGGIMTQYF; DNA: TGTGCCAGCAGCGCCCGACTAGCGGGGGGGATAATGACCCAGTACTTC
D: .; V: TRBV11-2; size: .; length: 14; J: TRBJ1-1; CDR3: CASSLTGLNTEAFF; DNA: TGTGCCAGCAGCTTGACAGGTTTGAACACTGAAGCTTTCTTT
D: TRBD2; V: TRBV3-1/TRBV3-2; size: .; length: 15; J: TRBJ2-7; CDR3: CASSQVPAGGGEQYF; DNA: TGTGCCAGCAGCCAAGTCCCAGCGGGAGGGGGGGAGCAGTACTTC
D: .; V: TRBV18; size: .; length: 17; J: TRBJ2-7; CDR3: CASSPREVSTTSYEQYF; DNA: TGTGCCAGCTCCCCCAGAGAAGTGTCGACTACTTCCTACGAGCAGTACTTC
D: .; V: TRBV12-3/TRBV12-4; size: .; length: 13; J: TRBJ1-4; CDR3: CASSLLQAEKLFF; DNA: TGTGCCAGCAGTTTACTACAGGCTGAAAAACTGTTTTTT
D: TRBD2; V: TRBV5-4; size: .; length: 15; J: TRBJ2-3; CDR3: CASSLGQRGTDTQYF; DNA: TGTGCCAGCAGCTTGGGACAGCGGGGGACAGATACGCAGTATTTT
D: TRBD2; V: TRBV30; size: .; length: 16; J: TRBJ2-5; CDR3: CAWSGLAGARQETQYF; DNA: TGTGCCTGGAGTGGACTAGCGGGAGCACGCCAAGAGACCCAGTACTTC
D: TRBD1; V: TRBV30; size: .; length: 16; J: TRBJ1-6; CDR3: CAWSVYPGQGTSPLHF; DNA: TGTGCCTGGAGTGTATACCCGGGACAGGGCACTTCACCCCTCCACTTT
D: TRBD1; V: TRBV10-3; size: .; length: 15; J: TRBJ1-2; CDR3: CAISRPGQGLGGYTF; DNA: TGTGCCATCAGCCGCCCGGGACAGGGCTTAGGTGGCTACACCTTC
D: .; V: TRBV5-4; size: .; length: 14; J: TRBJ2-3; CDR3: CASSLGQSTDTQYF; DNA: TGTGCCAGCAGCTTGGGGCAGTCCACAGATACGCAGTATTTT
D: .; V: TRBV11-2; size: .; length: 15; J: TRBJ1-5; CDR3: CASSLWAGEGQPQHF; DNA: TGTGCCAGCAGCTTATGGGCCGGTGAGGGCCAGCCCCAGCATTTT
D: .; V: TRBV19; size: .; length: 11; J: TRBJ1-1; CDR3: CASRLSTEAFF; DNA: TGTGCCAGCCGACTTAGCACTGAAGCTTTCTTT
D: TRBD1; V: TRBV5-1; size: .; length: 13; J: TRBJ1-2; CDR3: CASSADRVGGYTF; DNA: TGCGCCAGCAGCGCTGACAGGGTAGGAGGCTACACCTTC
D: .; V: TRBV9; size: .; length: 14; J: TRBJ1-3; CDR3: CASSFLATGNTIYF; DNA: TGTGCCAGCAGCTTCCTCGCGACTGGAAACACCATATATTTT
D: TRBD1; V: TRBV28; size: .; length: 14; J: TRBJ1-1; CDR3: CASIFTRTGNEAFF; DNA: TGTGCCAGCATTTTTACCCGGACAGGAAATGAAGCTTTCTTT
D: TRBD1; V: TRBV7-9; size: .; length: 16; J: TRBJ1-5; CDR3: CASSFSDRGPNQPQHF; DNA: TGTGCCAGCAGCTTCTCGGACAGGGGCCCCAATCAGCCCCAGCATTTT